This note documents a single T cell receptor (beta chain) sequence. This receptor's antigen is unknown. It has no much larger one-base neighbor in the sample; base qualities were not kept. The data are from a study of cytomegalovirus exposure and HLA in healthy donors (dated by TCRdb to about 2017). Turning to the overall study: In an earlier analysis of some 610 of the donors, approximately 300 Gb of sequence data and 90 million to 120 million unique TCR beta sequences from approximately 180 million T cells were reported. HLA typing covered class I and class II loci at four-digit resolution. Roughly five DR-DQ haplotypes were handled as single units for association and clustering, since linkage in the cohort was strong. Approximately 310 gigabases of sequencing data and approximately 84 million unique TCR sequences were included in an early release covering several hundred HLA-typed donors. Donor age, sex, ethnicity and CMV serostatus were compiled together with the repertoire data. An earlier analysis of around 540 of the donors applied high-throughput TCR beta sequencing to assess whether each TCR beta V gene segment acted as functional or pseudogenic. The aim of the study was to test whether cataloging public T cell receptors could identify signatures of past pathogen exposure. A separate validation cohort of approximately 130 different subjects was used in addition to the approximately 700-subject first cohort. A later analysis re-examined previously published TCR beta repertoires from roughly 720 donors and added high-resolution HLA genotyping to investigate patterns of TCR occurrence. In the later analysis, no new phenotypic data were used to find candidate immune exposures; instead, reliance was placed on TCR beta sequences and their occurrence across donors. All discovery cohort repertoires had been generated using a single sequencing platform. Among some 410 genotyped donors of the cohort, an average of approximately 200,000 unique TCR beta nucleotide sequences was sequenced per donor, of which about 19% were non-productive. The study used immunosequencing to profile the T cell repertoires of 666 subjects and linked those repertoires to cytomegalovirus serostatus. The number of donors typed differed by locus, with about 629-640 for A, B, C, DRB1 and DQB1, roughly 550 for DQA1, 600 to 610 for DPA1, and 400 to 490 for DPB1. A later genetic analysis used genome-wide SNP genotypes for about 55% of the 666 donors, treating that subset as a discovery cohort. High-throughput TCR immunosequencing, statistical association of individual TCRs with disease status, and machine learning were combined to predict cytomegalovirus infection status. Of the approximately 400 genotyped donors, 65% to 90% were placed in the genetic ancestry cluster associated with self-reported Caucasian donors.

Summary of the overall study and its limitations: Some IMGT-functional V segments, including TRBV6-2 and TRBV6-3, could not be distinguished by the 87-base-pair reads and were therefore excluded. A further reported finding was that TCR beta sequences accurately predicted the HLA-A and HLA-B alleles for most subjects in the first cohort. V-gene and J-gene trimming of TCR beta chains was associated with a missense DCLRE1C variant in a later genetic analysis, and the association was replicated in an independent cohort. Only TCR beta chains were sequenced in this cohort, and the absence of alpha or paired-chain data limited detectable features. Three of the identified cytomegalovirus-associated TCR beta chains were confirmed in vitro to be specific for cytomegalovirus antigens. The presence/absence analyses assumed that sequencing depth was roughly uniform across donors, and that assumption may not be true. A cluster of highly shared sequence variants was judged likely to be a technical artifact of the sequencing pipeline. A total of fewer than 200 TCR beta chains were listed by the study as associated with cytomegalovirus. Most TCR sequences were observed very rarely across donors, whereas some public TCRs were present in many individuals. Compared with the approximately 720-donor mean, donors in an Asian-associated ancestry cluster had fewer N-insertions in productive TCRs, according to a later genetic analysis. It was suggested by the authors that the approach could potentially be generalized to other disease states and immunological phenotypes. In a later analysis, HLA-associated TCR beta chains were found to be more clonally expanded and to have lower generation probabilities than equally common non-associated chains. A later analysis associated 17,000 or so TCR beta sequences with specific HLA alleles at a false discovery rate of 0.05. In a later analysis, the rate of TCR association differed among HLA loci, with DRB1 alleles having the most associated TCRs and HLA-C alleles having the fewest. A later analysis reported that several top co-occurrence clusters appeared linked to parvovirus B19, influenza, CMV and Epstein-Barr virus. Correlated functional status among segregating V segments might be attributable to linkage disequilibrium, but an unknown experimental factor could not be ruled out. Most CMV-associated TCR beta chains appeared to be HLA-restricted in a later analysis, and the HLA associations seemed to be driven largely by CMV exposure. CMV serostatus was the only immune exposure information available for the cohort. Cytomegalovirus status was reported to be diagnosed by the classifier with high specificity and sensitivity in both the original and validation cohorts. In an earlier analysis of approximately 590 of the donors, most TCR beta V segments appeared in productive rearrangements about 90% or about 30% of the time, broadly matching IMGT annotations. When HLA alleles, especially DR and DQ, strongly co-occurred, attributing TCR associations to individual alleles was difficult. Because HLA typing was missing for some donors at each locus, association tests included only the typed subset. Because counts were too low, seventeen rarely observed V segments, including chromosome 9 orphons, were excluded from the earlier analysis of about 500 of the donors.

Libraries were built with the immunoSEQ multiplex PCR assay. For the multiplex PCR, a mixture combining 60 forward primers for TCR Vbeta segments and 13 reverse primers for TCR Jbeta segments was used. The CDR3 region of rearranged TCR beta genes was amplified from genomic DNA with a multiplex PCR assay. Amplified TCR beta libraries were sequenced as 87-base-pair reads on the Illumina HiSeq System. The study's own analysis went as follows. A later analysis counted tens of millions of unique TCR beta chains across the 690 or so repertoires, and 9 million to 14 million of these chains were shared by at least two donors. Raw reads were error-corrected and collapsed into unique sequences by a nearest-neighbor algorithm in which closely related sequences were merged to remove PCR and sequencing errors. Alignment of CDR3 sequences to IMGT reference sequences was used to assign V, D and J gene segments. For a sequence to be retained, a match of at least six nucleotides to both a V gene segment and a J gene segment was required. A rearrangement counted as productive if the CDR3 had no stop codons and remained in frame with V and J, and every other rearrangement counted as non-productive. Following IMGT convention, CDR3 was defined as the stretch from the second conserved V-encoded cysteine to the conserved J-encoded phenylalanine. The earlier analysis of more than 450 of the donors excluded sequences that lacked an unambiguous match to a single V gene segment. In an earlier analysis of approximately 590 of the donors, V segments were called functional above 56.7% productive rearrangements and were called segregating when the between-donor standard deviation exceeded 5%. A statistical classification framework was built to diagnose cytomegalovirus status from the catalog of TCR beta chain sequences. In a later analysis, V and J genes were assigned by comparing TCR nucleotide sequences against IMGT/GENE-DB human TR gene sequences. In a later analysis, CDR3 sequences and most-parsimonious VDJ recombination scenarios were assigned using the TCRdist pipeline. In a later analysis, each TCR beta chain was defined by its CDR3 amino acid sequence together with its V-gene family, and reads without a unique V-gene family were excluded. As a way to deal with suspected cross-contamination and a sequencing artifact, a later analysis dropped 640 or so nucleotide sequences that were highly shared and had low generation probability. In a later analysis, a clonal expansion index for each public chain was calculated from normalized within-repertoire ranks of inferred template counts. In a later analysis, generation probabilities were computed using a VDJ recombination model fitted to out-of-frame rearrangements, and the results were checked against IGoR. In a later analysis, TCR-TCR, TCR-HLA and TCR-CMV co-occurrence was scored with hypergeometric tests, and a repertoire-size bias correction was applied to TCR pairs. In a later analysis, false discovery rates were estimated by permuting HLA or CMV assignments 20 times. A later analysis grouped co-occurring TCRs with DBSCAN, adding TCRdist sequence similarity when clustering within HLA-allele-positive subsets. Repertoires with fewer than 30,000 or more than 120,000 public chains were left out of co-occurrence clustering, as were four to six repertoires with anomalous nucleotide sharing. TCRdb carries this immuneACCESS record with in-frame sequences only. Its versions omit some clonotypes, under half of them owing to an unresolved V gene in the studies checked, with the rest unexplained. That table furnishes V, J and clone size, whereas the DNA furnished D and trimming. The sample has just under 80,000 clones on record, over 65% of them singletons. The ten largest clones capture 4% to 5.5% of the sample.

The cohort consisted of 600 to 700 healthy bone marrow donors. All cohort members were sampled while nominally healthy, although unrecorded immune exposures were likely present. The donor tested CMV seronegative, placing the donor among the approximately 400 seronegative members of the cohort. Each donor provided a peripheral blood sample, and peripheral blood mononuclear cells were used for TCR beta sequencing. The Qiagen DNeasy Blood Extraction Kit was used to extract genomic DNA from the blood cell samples. V was cut back by 6 bases and J by 0 bases, leaving a gap of 9 bases between them. The CDR3 runs 14 amino acids, cysteine and phenylalanine included. The DNA shown is the 42-base CDR3, in frame from base 1. CDR1 and CDR2 were assigned from the germline V gene (reference sequence) as LNHDA and SQIVND.

The receptor chain draws on TRBV19 and TRBJ2-4; the D gene is unclear. Source material: PBMCs. The receptor comes from a man aged 40-49 years in good health and CMV-seronegative. CDR3 sequence: CASRQPGAKNIQYF. The DNA sequence is TGTGCCAGTAGGCAACCCGGAGCCAAAAACATTCAGTACTTC.